Detailed here is one T cell receptor beta chain. These data originate in a study of control samples from healthy donors and cancer patients. Using immunoSEQ multiplex PCR, the repertoire was profiled, and TCRdb retains in-frame clones only, with some absent. The table lists 120,000 or so clones, more than 75% of them singletons. This clonotype originated in a man between 18 and 35 years old in good health. What was sequenced was blood.

The CDR3 loop is CASSQKQGGGQPQHF. DNA of the CDR3: TGCGCCAGCAGCCAAAAGCAGGGGGGAGGACAGCCCCAGCATTTT. This chain joins TRBV4-3 and TRBJ1-5; 7 bases are shared with TRBD1. The CDR3 runs to 15 residues. Germline values: CDR1 LGHNA, CDR2 YSLEER. V dropped 2 bases and J dropped 7; count of bases not matched to a gene: 8.